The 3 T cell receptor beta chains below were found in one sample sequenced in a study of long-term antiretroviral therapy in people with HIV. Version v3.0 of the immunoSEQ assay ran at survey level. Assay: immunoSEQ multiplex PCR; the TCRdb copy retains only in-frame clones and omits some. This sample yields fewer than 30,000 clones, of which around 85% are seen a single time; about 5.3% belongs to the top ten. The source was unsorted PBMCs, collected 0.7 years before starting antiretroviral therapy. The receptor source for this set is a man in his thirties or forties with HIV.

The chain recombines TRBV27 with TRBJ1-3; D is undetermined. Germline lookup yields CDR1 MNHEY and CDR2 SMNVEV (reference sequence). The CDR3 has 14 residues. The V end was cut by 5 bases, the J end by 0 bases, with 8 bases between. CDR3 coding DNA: TGTGCCAGCAGTATAGACGGCTCTGGAAACACCATATATTTT. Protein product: CASSIDGSGNTIYF.

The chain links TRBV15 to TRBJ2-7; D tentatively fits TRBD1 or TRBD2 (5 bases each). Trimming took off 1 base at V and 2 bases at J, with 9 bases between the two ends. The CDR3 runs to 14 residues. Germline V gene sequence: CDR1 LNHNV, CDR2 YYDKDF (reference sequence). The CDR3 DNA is TGTGCCACCAGCAGAGTGAGGGGAACCTACGAGCAGTACTTC. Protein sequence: CATSRVRGTYEQYF.

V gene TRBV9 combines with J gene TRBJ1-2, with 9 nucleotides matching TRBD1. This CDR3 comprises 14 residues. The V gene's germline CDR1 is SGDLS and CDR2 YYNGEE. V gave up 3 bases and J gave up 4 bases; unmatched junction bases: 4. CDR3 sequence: CASSEQGAGYGYTF. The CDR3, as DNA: TGTGCCAGCAGCGAACAGGGGGCAGGCTATGGCTACACCTTC. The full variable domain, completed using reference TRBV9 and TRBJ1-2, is DSGVTQTPKHLITATGQRVTLRCSPRSGDLSVYWYQQSLDQGLQFLIQYYNGEERAKGNILERFSAQQFPDLHSELNLSSLELGDSALYFCASSEQGAGYGYTFGSGTRLTVV.